These T cell receptor beta chains were read from a single sample in a study of identifying expanded T cells in peripheral blood. The data were produced by immunoSEQ multiplex PCR, yet TCRdb's version contains in-frame clones alone and is incomplete. The table includes 45,000 to 65,000 clones, approximately 86% detected once. Sequencing was done on a sample of blood. Receptor source: a person aged 18-70 years in good health. CDR3s include the opening cysteine and the closing phenylalanine or tryptophan. A D gene is named only where the DNA matches it firmly. Size tells how often a clone was seen (once, few, many) or the class of an expanded clone, and some rows leave it out.

j_call v_call clone_size d_call cdr3_nt cdr3_aa
TRBJ1-1 TRBV6-6 . . TGTGCCAGCAGTGCGAGAGAGAACACTGAAGCTTTCTTT CASSARENTEAFF
TRBJ2-7 TRBV2 . . TGTGCCAGCAGTGAAATCCTGGCCTACGAGCAGTACTTC CASSEILAYEQYF
TRBJ2-2 TRBV6-5 . . TGTGCCAGCAGTTACTCGCGGGGCTTGAACACCGGGGAGCTGTTTTTT CASSYSRGLNTGELFF
TRBJ2-1 TRBV5-1 . . TGCGCCAGCAGCTTGGGGCTAGCGAGCTACAATGAGCAGTTCTTC CASSLGLASYNEQFF
TRBJ1-5 TRBV19 . . TGTGCCAGTAGTTTTGACAATCCCAATCAGCCCCAGCATTTT CASSFDNPNQPQHF
TRBJ1-5 TRBV6-1 . . TGTGCCAGCAGTGAACGACAGGTCCCTCAAGGGGAGCCCCAGCATTTT CASSERQVPQGEPQHF
TRBJ2-5 TRBV28 . . TGTGCCAGCAGCCAAGCGGACCGCCAAGAGACCCAGTACTTC CASSQADRQETQYF
TRBJ1-6 TRBV7-9 . . TGTGCCAGCAGCTTAGGGGTTGGGTTCTATAATTCACCCCTCCACTTT CASSLGVGFYNSPLHF
TRBJ1-5 TRBV7-8 . . TGTGCCAGCAGCTTAGGGACCGCGGGCAATCAGCCCCAGCATTTT CASSLGTAGNQPQHF
TRBJ2-2 TRBV10-3 . . TGTGCCATCAGTGGTCAGCAACCCGGGGAGCTGTTTTTT CAISGQQPGELFF
TRBJ1-1 TRBV6-1 . . TGTGCCAGCAGTGAAGGGACAGTCCGACAAGCTTTCTTT CASSEGTVRQAFF
TRBJ2-3 TRBV5-5 . . TGTGCCAGCAGCCCCTGGGGGAAAACTAGCACAGATACGCAGTATTTT CASSPWGKTSTDTQYF
TRBJ2-3 TRBV5-1 . TRBD2 TGCGCCAGCAGCTCCCGCGGGAGGACTAGCGGGGCAGACACAGATACGCAGTATTTT CASSSRGRTSGADTDTQYF
TRBJ2-3 TRBV6-4 . . TGTGCCACCAGGAGAGACGGTACGCAGTATTTT CATRRDGTQYF
TRBJ2-4 TRBV29-1 few . TGCAGCGTTGAAGGGACCGTTCAAAACATTCAGTACTTC CSVEGTVQNIQYF
TRBJ2-1 TRBV5-1 . TRBD2 TGCGCCAGCAGCTCGGGAGGCGAAAGCTCCTACAATGAGCAGTTCTTC CASSSGGESSYNEQFF
TRBJ1-2 TRBV6-5 many TRBD1 TGTGCCAGCAGTTACAAACGGACAGGGGGGGGATATGGCTACACCTTC CASSYKRTGGGYGYTF
TRBJ1-5 TRBV19 . . TGTGCCAGTAGTCCAAATGGACAGTCCCGGAATCAGCCCCAGCATTTT CASSPNGQSRNQPQHF
TRBJ1-1 TRBV5-1 . . TGCGCCAGCAGCTTGAACGCAGGGTCGAACACTGAAGCTTTCTTT CASSLNAGSNTEAFF
TRBJ2-3 TRBV5-4 . TRBD2 TGTGCCAGCAGCAGTGGACTAGCGGGAGGGCCAGATACGCAGTATTTT CASSSGLAGGPDTQYF
TRBJ2-5 TRBV19 . . TGTGCCAGTAGTATGGGGCGGCCAGGCCTATTAGAGACCCAGTACTTC CASSMGRPGLLETQYF
TRBJ1-2 TRBV5-4 once . TGTGCCAGCAGCTTGGCGGGCTCGGGCTATGGCTACACCTTC CASSLAGSGYGYTF
TRBJ1-2 TRBV6-5 few . TGTGCCAGCAGTTACGGACTAAACTATGGCTACACCTTC CASSYGLNYGYTF
TRBJ1-4 TRBV5-4 . . TGTGCCAGCAGCCCGGACGGGGAGGAAAAACTGTTTTTT CASSPDGEEKLFF
TRBJ1-5 TRBV15 . . TGTGCCACCACCGAGGGGCAGGCCCTGTGGCCCCAGCATTTT CATTEGQALWPQHF
TRBJ2-5 TRBV27 once . TGTGCCAGCAGTCCCAATCCGCCCCAAGAGACCCAGTACTTC CASSPNPPQETQYF
TRBJ2-6 TRBV4-2 . TRBD1 TGTGCCAGCAGCCAAGATACAGGGGTTGGGGCCAACGTCCTGACTTTC CASSQDTGVGANVLTF
TRBJ1-1 TRBV6-1 once . TGTGCCAGCAGTGCCACCTTTGGCGACACCGAAGCTTTCTTT CASSATFGDTEAFF
TRBJ2-7 TRBV2 . . TGTGCCAGCAGTGGAGGGGACGTTTCCTACGAGCAGTACTTC CASSGGDVSYEQYF
TRBJ2-1 TRBV27 once . TGTGCCAGCAGTCCGACGGGTACTTACAATGAGCAGTTCTTC CASSPTGTYNEQFF
TRBJ2-1 TRBV2 . . TGTGCCAGCAGTGAATCGGTTCGGGCTAGCCGCCCTGAGTACAATGAGCAGTTCTTC CASSESVRASRPEYNEQFF
TRBJ1-2 TRBV6-5 once TRBD1 TGTGCCAGCAATGACAGGGGGATGAGGGACTATGGCTACACCTTC CASNDRGMRDYGYTF
TRBJ1-1 TRBV7-9 many . TGTGCCACCCTGCTCTTGAGCACTGAAGCTTTCTTT CATLLLSTEAFF
TRBJ2-1 TRBV30 . . TGTGCCTGGACGCGGGCAGGGTCCTACAATGAGCAGTTCTTC CAWTRAGSYNEQFF
TRBJ1-1 TRBV7-2 . . TGTGCCAGCAGCCGAGGGACGGCCTACTCCTCTATGAACACTGAAGCTTTCTTT CASSRGTAYSSMNTEAFF
TRBJ1-2 TRBV28 once . TGTGCCAGCTCCCCCGAGACGGTTGTTGGCTACACCTTC CASSPETVVGYTF
TRBJ1-1 TRBV30 . . TGTGCCTGGAAGCGGGAAACTGAAGCTTTCTTT CAWKRETEAFF
TRBJ2-3 TRBV9 . . TGTGCCAGCAGCGCAGGGGAGGATACGCAGTATTTT CASSAGEDTQYF
TRBJ2-3 TRBV14 . . TGTGCCAGCAGCCAAGATCTTGTAGCAGATACGCAGTATTTT CASSQDLVADTQYF
TRBJ2-1 TRBV29-1 many TRBD2 TGCAGCGTTGCGGGAGGTCTCTACAATGAGCAGTTCTTC CSVAGGLYNEQFF
TRBJ2-6 TRBV27 . TRBD1 TGTGCCAGCAGCTACAGGGGGCAGGGTGGGGCCAACGTCCTGACTTTC CASSYRGQGGANVLTF
TRBJ1-2 TRBV2 . . TGTGCCAGCAACACACGGGGGGCGCATGGCTACACCTTC CASNTRGAHGYTF
TRBJ1-5 TRBV5-6 . . TGTGCCAGCAGCATACAAAAGAGCGATCAGCCCCAGCATTTT CASSIQKSDQPQHF